The present entry profiles one T cell receptor beta chain with its context. Its matching antigen is unknown. The CDR3 loop spans 14 amino acids. Germline V gene lookup returns CDR1 LNHDA and CDR2 SQIVND (reference sequence). V was shortened by 4 bases and J by 5 bases, with 14 bases between the two germline ends. The data originate from a study of CD4 T cells in relation to SARS-CoV-2 and coronaviruses. Across the study: The HLA restriction of the shared crossreactive spike epitopes was mapped. Study-wide points: Culture-expanded clones reflect memory recall rather than primary priming during culture.

Sequencing used immunoSEQ multiplex PCR; TCRdb keeps in-frame clones, though not all of them. The data show around 30,000 clones, with roughly four fifths seen just once and around 3.7% held by the top ten. Sorted naive or memory CD4+ cells met CEF peptides for under eleven days. The rearrangement uses TRBV19 and TRBJ1-2; D perhaps matches TRBD1 (5 bases). The sequence came from an adult with COVID-19. Material: memory CD4+ T cells from PBMCs, cultured in vitro. Here the CDR3 reads CASSTYDSLYGYTF. CDR3 DNA sequence: TGTGCCAGTAGTACCTACGACAGCTTGTATGGCTACACCTTC.